One sample yielded the 10 T cell receptor beta chains listed below, sequenced in a study of blood T cell repertoires in COVID-19. Only in-frame clones appear in the TCRdb table, and some are missing; sequencing was by immunoSEQ multiplex PCR. The repertoire holds 28,000 or so clones, with roughly 88% as singletons. The sample taken for sequencing was peripheral blood. The receptors come from a man between 60 and 75 years old with COVID-19, enrolled during active disease.

The CDR3 region is CASCAGGGDNEQFF. CDR3 DNA: TGTGCCAGCTGCGCCGGCGGGGGGGATAATGAGCAGTTCTTC. This rearrangement joins TRBV13 to TRBJ2-1; 9 positions match TRBD2. CDR1 and CDR2 from the germline V gene are PRHDT and FYEKMQ (reference sequence). CDR3 length: 14 residues. With V trimmed by 8 bases and J by 7 bases, 9 bases remained unmatched.

This clone was recorded once. The chain carries TRBV5-6 and TRBJ2-3; D might be TRBD1 (5 bases). The CDR3 covers 12 residues. Germline V lookup: CDR1 SGHDT, CDR2 YYEEEE. Trimming removed 4 bases at V and 4 bases at J, with 7 bases between. The CDR3 sequence: CASSTQADTQYF. The CDR3 region has the DNA TGTGCCAGCAGCACACAGGCAGATACGCAGTATTTT.

The chain links TRBV19 to TRBJ2-1; 9 bases are shared with TRBD1. Losses at the gene ends were 6 bases for V and 6 bases for J; bases not matched to a gene: 6. This CDR3 has 14 residues. Per the germline V gene, CDR1 is LNHDA and CDR2 is SQIVND (reference sequence). The CDR3 here is CASSRDRVINEQFF. The CDR3 region has the DNA TGTGCCAGTAGCCGGGACAGGGTCATCAATGAGCAGTTCTTC.

This clone was recorded only once. The genes are TRBV5-1 and TRBJ2-7; D perhaps matches TRBD1 (5 bases). Germline V gene data show CDR1 as SGHRS and CDR2 as YFSETQ. Trimming took 2 bases from V and 3 from J, leaving 24 bases between them. The CDR3 is 18 residues long. Here the CDR3 reads CASSFTAPRQGSYYEQYF. The CDR3 DNA sequence: TGCGCCAGCAGCTTCACAGCCCCGAGGCAGGGAAGTTACTACGAGCAGTACTTC.

This sequence joins TRBV7-8 and TRBJ2-7, with TRBD1 matching over 9 bases. CDR3 length: 15 residues. The germline V gene encodes CDR1 SGHVS and CDR2 FQNEAQ. With V trimmed by 5 bases and J by 0 bases, 5 bases remained unmatched. Here the CDR3 reads CASSPRDRASYEQYF. As DNA, the CDR3 is TGTGCCAGCAGCCCCCGGGACAGGGCCTCCTACGAGCAGTACTTC.

V gene TRBV6-5 combines with J gene TRBJ2-1, with TRBD2 identical over 8 bases. Germline-derived CDR1 and CDR2 are MNHEY and SVGAGI. Losses at the gene ends were 2 bases for V and 6 bases for J; bases not matched to a gene: 9. CDR3 length: 16 residues. The CDR3 here is CASSYPSGRKFNEQFF. CDR3 bases: TGTGCCAGCAGTTACCCCAGCGGGAGAAAATTCAATGAGCAGTTCTTC.

This chain links TRBV5-1 with TRBJ2-2, with 9 bases fitting TRBD2. The CDR3 covers 15 residues. Germline CDR1 and CDR2: SGHRS and YFSETQ. V was clipped by 0 bases and J by 5 bases; unmatched bases: 2. CDR3 in DNA: TGCGCCAGCAGCTTGGGAACTAGCGGGACCGGGGAGCTGTTTTTT. It is translated as CASSLGTSGTGELFF.

The CDR3 is CASIKVGGGETQYF. The CDR3 nucleotides are TGTGCCAGCATTAAGGTCGGGGGAGGAGAGACCCAGTACTTC. The gene calls are TRBV6-5 and TRBJ2-5; weak D call: TRBD2 (6 bases). CDR1 and CDR2 (germline): MNHEY, SVGAGI. V gave up 7 bases and J gave up 4 bases, with 16 bases separating them. The CDR3 sequence is 14 residues long.

The chain recombines TRBV30 with TRBJ2-1, with 8 bases identical to TRBD1. The CDR3 runs 14 residues. Germline-derived CDR1 and CDR2 are GTSNPN and SVGIG (reference sequence). The V gene end was trimmed by 2 bases and the J gene end by 7 bases; junction bases not matched to a gene: 7. The CDR3 bases are TGTGCCTGGAGTATGGCAGGGGGCTCGAATGAGCAGTTCTTC. It is translated as CAWSMAGGSNEQFF.

This sequence joins TRBV28 and TRBJ2-2, with 11 bases fitting TRBD2. V was pared by 4 bases and J by 6 bases, with 10 bases of the junction left unmatched. The germline V gene has CDR1 MDHEN and CDR2 SYDVKM. This CDR3 is built from 17 residues. The CDR3 coding sequence is TGTGCCAGCAGTTCCATTAGCGGGAGGGCCCTCGCCGGGGAGCTGTTTTTT. It yields the protein CASSSISGRALAGELFF.